The 29 T cell receptor beta chains below were found in one sample sequenced in a study of blood T cells in healthy people across ages. Together with a sample-barcoded 5' primer, a J-beta primer mix was included in a second PCR lasting about 7 to 11 cycles. Each CDR3 protein is one row after TCRdb ran MiXCR on the 5' RACE reads. This sample has about 570,000 distinct CDR3 sequences, with 25% to 30% found just once. Sequencing was done on a sample of blood. Receptors originate from a woman in her 70s in good health.

In its sample, this clonotype was seen a few times. This chain connects TRBV7-2 to TRBJ2-5, with TRBD1 as a possible D gene (6 bases). Matching the DNA end better, TRBJ2-7 makes the J call doubtful. Germline V lookup: CDR1 SGHTA, CDR2 FQGNSA. The CDR3 has 14 residues. The CDR3: CASSLVRGPYEQYF. CDR3 DNA sequence: TGTGCCAGCAGCTTAGTCAGGGGCCCCTACGAGCAGTACTTC.

This chain links TRBV7-2 with TRBJ2-5; D is unresolved. CDR1 SGHTA and CDR2 FQGNSA come from the germline V gene. This CDR3 is built from 12 residues. The V end lost 5 bases, the J end lost 11 bases, and 15 bases lay between the germline ends. The CDR3 sequence is CASSIRRTAQYF. In nucleotides, the CDR3 is TGTGCCAGCAGCATCAGAAGGACCGCTCAGTACTTC. Based on the CDR3 plus reference TRBV7-2 and TRBJ2-5, the full variable domain is GAGVSQSPSNKVTEKGKDVELRCDPISGHTALYWYRQSLGQGLEFLIYFQGNSAPDKSGLPSDRFSAERTGGSVSTLTIQRTQQEDSAVYLCASSIRRTAQYFGPGTRLLVL.

This clonotype was counted between two and nine times. The rearrangement links TRBV6-6 to TRBJ2-7; D not certain. In germline, CDR1 is MNHNY, CDR2 SVGAGI (reference sequence). V was clipped by 6 bases and J by 6 bases, with 12 bases between them. There are 12 residues in the CDR3. The CDR3 region has the DNA TGTGCCAGCAGAAGGCTCCAAACCGAGCAGTACTTC. It specifies CASRRLQTEQYF.

This chain links TRBV11-2 with TRBJ2-5; 9 positions match TRBD1. The CDR3 consists of 15 residues. J lost 5 bases, V lost 1 base, and 5 bases had no gene match. The germline V gene encodes CDR1 SGHAT and CDR2 FQNNGV. CDR3 region: CASSLGQGDVETQYF. The CDR3 bases are TGTGCCAGCAGCTTAGGACAGGGGGATGTGGAGACCCAGTACTTC.

This clonotype was recorded a few times. The J gene is TRBJ2-2, the V gene TRBV15; maybe TRBD1 (5 bases). Germline loops: CDR1 LNHNV, CDR2 YYDKDF (reference sequence). Trimming left V 0 bases short and J 8 bases short, with 13 bases between. CDR3 length equals 15 residues. This CDR3 reads CATSREPRVQGELFF. CDR3 coding DNA: TGTGCCACCAGCAGAGAACCCAGGGTACAAGGGGAGCTGTTTTTT.

This clonotype has a handful of counts. V is TRBV12-5 and J is TRBJ2-1; TRBD2 might be the D (5 bases). The CDR3 runs 12 residues. V dropped 0 bases and J dropped 9 bases, with 6 bases sitting between them. CDR1 and CDR2 (germline): LGHNT, FRNRAP. The CDR3 DNA reads TGTGCTAGTGGTTTGGTTCGGGGTGAGCAGTTCTTC. Translated: CASGLVRGEQFF.

The J gene is TRBJ2-5, the V gene TRBV18; D may be TRBD1 (5 bases). The J call may be faulty, since TRBJ2-1 better matches the DNA end. The CDR3 runs 12 residues. Germline values: CDR1 KGHSH, CDR2 LQKENI. This CDR3 is CASTQTVNEQFF. In DNA form, the CDR3 reads TGTGCCAGCACCCAGACAGTCAATGAGCAGTTCTTC.

The J gene is TRBJ1-6, the V gene TRBV14; D remains ambiguous. The CDR3 extends over 13 amino acids. Looked up from germline, CDR1 is SGHDN and CDR2 is FVKESK. The ends were cut back, 2 bases at V and 10 bases at J, with 9 bases in the middle. CDR3 protein: CASSQLAGSPLHF. CDR3 sequence (DNA): TGTGCCAGCAGCCAACTCGCGGGGTCACCCCTCCACTTT.

This clonotype was seen once. V usage is TRBV7-2 and J usage is TRBJ2-5; the D call may be TRBD1 or TRBD2 (6 bases each). This CDR3 has 15 amino acids. Trimming left V 4 bases short and J 4 bases short, with 16 bases between. Germline assignment: CDR1 SGHTA and CDR2 FQGNSA. The CDR3 reads CASSSRGRGGETQYF. CDR3 in DNA: TGTGCCAGCAGCTCGCGGGGCAGGGGAGGAGAGACCCAGTACTTC.

V and J are TRBV10-3 and TRBJ2-6; 7 bases are shared with TRBD1. The germline V gene encodes CDR1 ENHRY and CDR2 SYGVKD. V gave up 6 bases and J gave up 2 bases; unmatched junction bases: 7. This CDR3 is 16 amino acids long. CDR3 protein: CAISRLTGAGANVLTF. DNA for the CDR3: TGTGCCATCAGCCGCCTTACAGGGGCTGGGGCCAACGTCCTGACTTTC.

The chain has TRBV20-1 and TRBJ1-1; D not certain. V lost 7 bases and J 6 bases, leaving 18 bases between the germline ends. CDR1 is DFQATT, CDR2 SNEGSKA, per germline (reference sequence). The CDR3 is made up of 13 amino acids. The CDR3 DNA follows: TGCAGTGTAGCCCTCCCCAGGACCCCTGAAGCTTTCTTT. Translation gives CSVALPRTPEAFF.

A few counts support this clonotype. V and J are TRBV5-1 and TRBJ2-5; maybe TRBD2 (6 bases). With 8 bases removed from V and 11 bases from J, the gap between germline ends came to 10 bases. The CDR3 runs to 9 residues. CDR1 SGHRS and CDR2 YFSETQ come from the germline V gene. CDR3 region: CASWREQYF. In DNA form, the CDR3 reads TGCGCCAGTTGGAGGGAGCAGTACTTC. Using reference TRBV5-1 and TRBJ2-5 for the parts outside the CDR3, the full variable domain is KAGVTQTPRYLIKTRGQQVTLSCSPISGHRSVSWYQQTPGQGLQFLFEYFSETQRNKGNFPGRFSGRQFSNSRSEMNVSTLELGDSALYLCASWREQYFGPGTRLLVL.

This clonotype came up a few times. The chain links TRBV7-9 to TRBJ1-4; no firm D call. The germline gives CDR1 SEHNR, CDR2 FQNEAQ (reference sequence). The ends were cut back, 5 bases at V and 5 bases at J, with 6 bases in the middle. The CDR3 has 12 residues. Here the CDR3 reads CASSVNNEKLFF. The CDR3 nucleotides read TGTGCCAGCAGCGTTAACAATGAAAAACTGTTTTTT.

This clonotype was recorded a few times. The V gene is TRBV20-1, the J gene TRBJ1-3, with unresolved D. V lost 3 bases to trimming and J lost 0 bases, with 6 bases between them. Germline assignment: CDR1 DFQATT and CDR2 SNEGSKA (reference sequence). This CDR3 is built from 13 residues. The CDR3 here is CSASLSSGNTIYF. CDR3 coding DNA: TGCAGTGCTAGTCTGTCCTCTGGAAACACCATATATTTT.

This clonotype was observed a handful of times. V and J are TRBV7-3 and TRBJ2-7; 8 bases map to TRBD1. V gave up 5 bases and J gave up 5 bases; unmatched junction bases: 11. The CDR3 loop spans 15 amino acids. Germline lookup yields CDR1 SGHTA and CDR2 FQGTGA. CDR3 in DNA: TGTGCCAGCAGCAAATCAGGACAGGGTCGCAACGAGCAGTACTTC. Amino acids: CASSKSGQGRNEQYF.

This clonotype was counted at least ten times. The rearrangement uses TRBV20-1 and TRBJ2-5; D is unresolved. Deletions cut 0 bases from V and 4 bases from J, with 18 bases between. CDR3 length: 16 amino acids. Germline V gene sequence: CDR1 DFQATT, CDR2 SNEGSKA (reference sequence). The CDR3 region has the DNA TGCAGTGCTAGAGATCTCGGCGACCGGTTGGCAGAGACCCAGTACTTC. Protein product: CSARDLGDRLAETQYF.

The table lists this clonotype with many counts. The J gene is TRBJ2-1, the V gene TRBV13, with D perhaps TRBD1 or TRBD2 (5 bases each). V was shortened by 0 bases and J by 7 bases, with 19 bases between the two germline ends. The CDR3 loop spans 17 amino acids. Germline CDR1 PRHDT, CDR2 FYEKMQ (reference sequence). This chain's CDR3 is CASSLGPGLAPGNEQFF. The CDR3 DNA reads as TGTGCCAGCAGCTTAGGCCCTGGACTCGCACCAGGGAATGAGCAGTTCTTC.

This clonotype was picked up a small number of times. The chain employs TRBV12-3 or TRBV12-4 and TRBJ1-4, with 7 bases that match TRBD1. V was clipped by 6 bases and J by 0 bases; unmatched bases: 4. There are 15 residues in the CDR3. The CDR3 spells CASRPGTATNEKLFF. CDR3 in DNA: TGTGCCAGCAGGCCCGGGACAGCAACTAATGAAAAACTGTTTTTT.

Comments on this clonotype: Germline and junction disagree at one end, which may indicate a read error. V gene TRBV7-9 combines with J gene TRBJ2-7, with TRBD2 identical over 9 bases. From germline, CDR1 is SEHNR and CDR2 FQNEAQ (reference sequence). The length of the CDR3 is 13 residues. The CDR3 nucleotides read TGTGCCGGCAGCTCTAGCGGGGCTCACGAGCAGTACTTC. Translation gives CAGSSSGAHEQYF.

This chain joins TRBV20-1 and TRBJ1-2; no clear D gene. Germline-derived CDR1 and CDR2 are DFQATT and SNEGSKA (reference sequence). V lost 4 bases to trimming and J lost 7 bases, with 13 bases between them. This CDR3 comprises 12 residues. In DNA form, the CDR3 reads TGCAGTGCTATAGGGAGCGATTTTGGCTACACCTTC. It specifies CSAIGSDFGYTF.

This clonotype has a handful of counts. The chain joins TRBV4-3 to TRBJ2-3; D remains ambiguous. Germline V CDR1 and CDR2: LGHNA, YSLEER. This CDR3 has 15 residues. Trimming shortened V by 2 bases and J by 2 bases, and 11 bases separated the two germline ends. This CDR3 reads CASSQTPVLTDTQYF. The CDR3 DNA is TGCGCCAGCAGCCAAACCCCGGTCCTCACAGATACGCAGTATTTT.

In its sample, this clonotype was seen a few times. The gene calls are TRBV20-1 and TRBJ2-3; perhaps TRBD2 as D (6 bases). The CDR3 runs to 14 residues. Germline V gene lookup returns CDR1 DFQATT and CDR2 SNEGSKA (reference sequence). V lost 4 bases to trimming and J lost 6 bases, with 17 bases between them. The CDR3 loop is CSATRDSRTDTQYF. CDR3 coding DNA: TGCAGTGCTACGCGGGACTCGAGAACGGATACGCAGTATTTT.

This clonotype was picked up a small number of times. The gene calls are TRBV7-2 and TRBJ2-1, with TRBD2 matching 10 bases. TRBJ2-7 explains the end of the DNA better; the J call may be wrong. There are 16 residues in the CDR3. The V gene's germline CDR1 is SGHTA and CDR2 FQGNSA. The DNA of the CDR3 is TGTGCCAGCAGCCCGAATCTAGCGGGGGCCCTTTACGAGCAGTACTTC. This codes for CASSPNLAGALYEQYF.

This clonotype appeared a few times. This rearrangement joins TRBV7-8 to TRBJ1-1; unclear D gene. The CDR3 spans 17 residues. V was cut by 5 bases and J by 5 bases, with 24 bases left in between. The germline V gene has CDR1 SGHVS and CDR2 FQNEAQ. As DNA, the CDR3 is TGTGCCAGCAGCCCTTCCACTCAATCGGGGATTGGAACTGAAGCTTTCTTT. This encodes CASSPSTQSGIGTEAFF.

J is TRBJ2-2 and V is TRBV9, with 7 bases fitting TRBD2. V lost 4 bases to trimming and J lost 5 bases; unmatched junction nucleotides: 5. Germline-derived CDR1 and CDR2 are SGDLS and YYNGEE. The CDR3 sequence is 14 residues long. The CDR3 DNA reads as TGTGCCAGCAGCCGCTGGCGGGGGACCGGGGAGCTGTTTTTT. Its translation: CASSRWRGTGELFF. Full variable domain (rest looked up from reference TRBV9 and TRBJ2-2): DSGVTQTPKHLITATGQRVTLRCSPRSGDLSVYWYQQSLDQGLQFLIQYYNGEERAKGNILERFSAQQFPDLHSELNLSSLELGDSALYFCASSRWRGTGELFFGEGSRLTVL.

Ten or more counts support this clonotype. The CDR3 DNA follows: TGCGCCAGCAGCCACCCCGGGGCGGGGGATACGCAGTATTTT. Its protein product is CASSHPGAGDTQYF. The chain combines TRBV4-3 with TRBJ2-3, with D possibly being TRBD2 (6 bases). This CDR3 spans 14 amino acids. V lost 3 bases to trimming and J lost 6 bases, with 13 bases between them. CDR1 and CDR2 from the germline V gene are LGHNA and YSLEER.

This clonotype was detected many times. This chain links TRBV20-1 with TRBJ2-5; 10 bases are shared with TRBD2. Germline V gives CDR1 DFQATT, CDR2 SNEGSKA (reference sequence). CDR3 size: 14 residues. Trimming cost V 6 bases and J 3 bases; bases outside gene matches: 7. Written as DNA, the CDR3 is TGCAGTGCAGTCAGCGGGGGGGTGAAAGAGACCCAGTACTTC. This translates into CSAVSGGVKETQYF.

This clonotype was seen a handful of times. The V call is TRBV11-3, the J call TRBJ2-1; 11 bases fit TRBD2. The V segment lost 5 bases and the J segment 4 bases; nucleotides outside the gene matches: 7. The CDR3 runs to 16 residues. CDR1 is SGHNT, CDR2 YENEEA, per germline. CDR3 sequence reads: CASSRVAGGQYNEQFF. The CDR3 DNA reads TGTGCCAGCAGCAGAGTAGCGGGGGGGCAGTACAATGAGCAGTTCTTC.

The chain carries TRBV11-2 and TRBJ2-7; 7 positions match TRBD2. The CDR3 has 14 amino acids. Per the germline V gene, CDR1 is SGHAT and CDR2 is FQNNGV. Trimming took 4 bases from V and 0 from J; bases not matched to a gene: 3. The CDR3 protein is CASSSQRGSYEQYF. CDR3 sequence (DNA): TGTGCCAGCAGCTCCCAGCGGGGCTCCTACGAGCAGTACTTC.